This entry features one T cell receptor (beta chain) sequence. The table lists this clonotype with a few counts. Its cognate antigen has yet to be identified. One end of the junction fails to match germline, which may point to a read error. The data belong to a study of Graves' ophthalmopathy and Graves' hyperthyroidism (dated by TCRdb to the late 2010s). Some background on the complete study: Peripheral blood was collected at initial diagnosis, prior to any treatment. The study used signatures of the TCR beta repertoire to tell Graves' ophthalmopathy apart from Graves' hyperthyroidism and to predict which patients would progress to ophthalmopathy. To explore V-J signatures that distinguish ophthalmopathy from hyperthyroidism, a discovery set of about a hundred patients was enrolled, made up of around 44 with ophthalmopathy and around 60 with stable hyperthyroidism. In total, approximately 130 blood samples were TCR-sequenced: 40 to 45 ophthalmopathy, some 75 hyperthyroidism and approximately 17 hyperthyroidism-to-ophthalmopathy patients. In six hyperthyroidism patients, T-cell repertoires of thyroid tissue and blood were compared. For independent validation, a separate cohort was made up of 18 to 20 hyperthyroidism patients plus 17 patients who later progressed from hyperthyroidism to ophthalmopathy. Following sample collection, hyperthyroidism patients were given methimazole at a starting dose of 30 mg daily, and ophthalmopathy patients were given high-dose intravenous methylprednisolone. Beyond this particular receptor, the publication reports: No statistical method was used to predetermine the sample size, and group allocation was not hidden from the investigators. Ophthalmopathy was separated from stable hyperthyroidism by the 13-signature model with roughly 88% sensitivity and approximately 84% specificity in cross-validation and with 80%/75% in the test set. Most expanded thyroid clonotypes with a frequency above 0.001 also appeared in blood, which suggests that blood repertoires may reflect the immune response in the thyroid. In validation, the model predicted ophthalmopathy progression with more than 70% sensitivity and roughly 72% specificity; roughly eleven predicted patients were CT-confirmed with GO in a median of approximately 6.2 months.

Taken from the germline V gene, the CDR1 and CDR2 loops are SGHRS and YFSETQ. The CDR3 covers 13 residues, taking in both the cysteine and the phenylalanine. The kept DNA is CDR3 alone, 39 bases in frame from the first base. Patients with ophthalmopathy had moderately to severely active disease, with a Clinical Activity Score of 3 or more, a NOSPECS grade of 4 or more, and a disease duration of less than 3 months. Patients were excluded if they had other autoimmune diseases, uncontrolled infections, pregnancy or lactation. Clinical symptoms, serum thyroxine, TRAb, thyroid ultrasound and orbital computed tomography were used for diagnosis. PBMCs were isolated from about 9.1 ml of fresh peripheral blood by Ficoll-Paque density gradient centrifugation. Total RNA was extracted with Trizol reagent and quality-checked on an Agilent 2100 Bioanalyzer. For repertoire sequencing, TCR beta CDR3 regions were amplified from RNA transcripts. The first round was an RT-PCR using HTBI primers with the Qiagen OneStep RT-PCR kit, and this first round was followed by a second-round multiplex PCR, then size selection and purification. Sequencing of the libraries was carried out on an Illumina HiSeq2000 in paired-end mode with 100 bp reads. Per the authors' processing: SOAPnuke was used to process the reads, removing any read that contained adapters or uncalled bases, had a mean Phred below 15, or lacked an exact match to the constant primer or identifier. COPE v1.2.5 was used to merge high-quality paired reads. Each unique nucleotide sequence was treated as a clonotype, and MiTCR v1.1 was used to align the clonotypes to the IMGT TRB V, D and J references. Analysis was restricted to V-J combinations with a frequency above 0.0001, which covered roughly 99% of repertoires. A TCR clonal expansion and chaos score per V-J combination was defined as the ratio of F50 clonal expansion to chaos observed in the TCRdist matrix. Welch's t-statistics and random forest were used to narrow the features down to around 13 V-J combinations, which were then fed into a naive Bayes classifier. Thyroid-blood repertoire similarity was quantified with the Morisita-Horn index. Through fastp at Q25 and MiXCR, TCRdb rebuilt clones from the public reads, retaining in-frame beta chains. Each entry merges the rows of one CDR3 protein and shows their most common DNA and genes. These V and J calls originate from TCRdb's pipeline instead of the authors' own analysis. The sample data list around 670,000 distinct CDR3 sequences, and roughly 41% of these were observed just once. The biggest ten clones account for approximately 43% of the sample.

Rearrangement joined TRBV5-1 to TRBJ1-2, and the D gene may be TRBD1, 6 bases matching. The sample comprised peripheral blood. This sequence originates from an adult man with Graves' ophthalmopathy. The nucleotide sequence is given as TGTGCCAGCAGCTTGGACAGCCAGTATGGCTACACCTTC. It translates as CASSLDSQYGYTF.